Below, 6 T cell receptor beta chains from the same sample are listed, as sequenced in a study of T-cell memory formation after mild COVID-19. TCRdb fed the 5' RACE reads into MiXCR, producing one record per CDR3 protein. Of 50,000 to 60,000 distinct CDR3 sequences detected, around a quarter appear once; the ten largest clones hold 35% to 45%. Sequencing was carried out using PBMCs or a T cell subset sorted from them (not recorded which). All receptors derive from a man between 18 and 29 years old who had mild COVID-19 (a few samples of this study predate the infection). Cell type and time point are not known.

The J gene is TRBJ1-1, the V gene TRBV4-1; D remains unclear. Germline values: CDR1 MGHRA, CDR2 YSYEKL. The CDR3 is 15 amino acids. The ends were cut back, 0 bases at V and 0 bases at J, with 8 bases in the middle. The CDR3 DNA reads TGCGCCAGCAGCCAAGACCCGGGCTTGAACACTGAAGCTTTCTTT. As protein: CASSQDPGLNTEAFF.

This clonotype was counted a few times. The rearrangement links TRBV4-1 to TRBJ2-1; tentatively, D is TRBD1 or TRBD2 (5 bases each). Trimming pared 3 bases from V and 8 bases from J, leaving 14 bases between. CDR1 is MGHRA and CDR2 is YSYEKL in the germline V gene. This CDR3 has 14 residues. The CDR3 bases are TGCGCCAGCAGCCACGGGGCCCACCCCTATGAGCAGTTCTTC. This sequence encodes CASSHGAHPYEQFF.

The chain has TRBV13 and TRBJ2-1; 7 bases line up with TRBD2. Germline CDR1 is PRHDT and CDR2 is FYEKMQ (reference sequence). J was trimmed by 0 bases and V by 5 bases; bases with no gene match: 7. The CDR3 extends over 16 amino acids. The CDR3 DNA is TGTGCCAGCAGCAACAGCGGGGTTAGCTCCTACAATGAGCAGTTCTTC. Encoded protein: CASSNSGVSSYNEQFF.

The chain has TRBV25-1 and TRBJ2-1, with D possibly TRBD2 on 5 matching bases. The CDR3 is 16 residues long. Trimming cost V 3 bases and J 8 bases, with 20 bases left between them. The V gene's germline CDR1 is MGHDK and CDR2 SYGVNS. This CDR3 is CASSEGGGLGSHEQFF. CDR3 nucleotides: TGTGCCAGCAGTGAGGGCGGAGGTCTCGGCTCCCATGAGCAGTTCTTC.

The rearrangement joins TRBV6-1 to TRBJ2-3; D gene ambiguous. V was trimmed by 4 bases and J by 0 bases, leaving 11 bases between them. The germline gives CDR1 MNHNS, CDR2 SASEGT. CDR3 length equals 15 residues. The CDR3 loop reads CASSGVTGSTDTQYF. The CDR3 nucleotides read TGTGCCAGCAGTGGGGTGACTGGGAGCACAGATACGCAGTATTTT.

Regarding this clonotype: The junction shows a germline mismatch at one end, possibly a read error. The chain links TRBV28 to TRBJ2-1; the match to TRBD1 covers 11 bases. Germline-derived CDR1 and CDR2 are MDHEN and SYDVKM. The CDR3 runs 14 residues. The CDR3 is CASSWTGGYDEQFF. CDR3 bases: TGTGCCAGCAGTTGGACAGGGGGCTACGATGAGCAGTTCTTC. The full variable domain, completed using reference TRBV28 and TRBJ2-1, is DVKVTQSSRYLVKRTGEKVFLECVQDMDHENMFWYRQDPGLGLRLIYFSYDVKMKEKGDIPEGYSVSREKKERFSLILESASTNQTSMYLCASSWTGGYDEQFFGPGTRLTVL.